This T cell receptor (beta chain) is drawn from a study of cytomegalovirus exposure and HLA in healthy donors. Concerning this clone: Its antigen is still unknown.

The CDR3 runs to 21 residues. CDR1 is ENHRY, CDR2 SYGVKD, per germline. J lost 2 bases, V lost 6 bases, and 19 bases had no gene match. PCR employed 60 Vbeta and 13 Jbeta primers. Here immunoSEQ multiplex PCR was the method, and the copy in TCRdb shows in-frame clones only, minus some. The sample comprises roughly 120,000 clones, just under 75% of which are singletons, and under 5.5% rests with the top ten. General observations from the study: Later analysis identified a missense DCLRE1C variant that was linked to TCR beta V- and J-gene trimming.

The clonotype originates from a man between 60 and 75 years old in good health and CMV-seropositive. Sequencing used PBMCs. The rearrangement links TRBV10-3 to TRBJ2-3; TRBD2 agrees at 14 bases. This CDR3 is CAISVRPRGTSGGPYTDTQYF. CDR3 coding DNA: TGTGCCATCAGCGTCAGACCGAGAGGGACTAGCGGGGGCCCATACACAGATACGCAGTATTTT.